Described below is a single T cell receptor (beta chain) sequence and its context. The antigen is undetermined. The data were obtained in a study of cytomegalovirus exposure and HLA in healthy donors. Study conclusions and caveats: Beyond CMV serostatus, there was no information to go on about immune exposure. The dataset shows that most TCR sequences were rare, while some public TCRs occurred in many donors. An analysis done earlier found most TCR beta V segments productive about 87% or about 30% of the time. The authors later linked a missense DCLRE1C variant to TCR beta V- and J-gene trimming.

This PCR relied on a set of 60 Vbeta primers and 13 Jbeta primers. Data came from immunoSEQ multiplex PCR; TCRdb stores just in-frame clones and leaves some out. The data contain 90,000 to 150,000 clones, around three quarters of them seen just once; the ten biggest clones take up approximately 2.4%. V was clipped by 3 bases and J by 2 bases; unmatched bases: 0. The CDR3 has 15 residues. Per germline, CDR1 LNHDA and CDR2 SQIVND (reference sequence). The sequence derives from a female donor in good health and CMV-seronegative. Material for sequencing was PBMCs. This chain uses TRBV19 with TRBJ2-6, with 8 bases fitting TRBD2. The CDR3: CASSISGTGANVLTF. The CDR3 region has the DNA TGTGCCAGTAGTATTAGCGGGACTGGGGCCAACGTCCTGACTTTC.